This T cell receptor (beta chain) was identified during a study of T cells in Graves' hyperthyroidism and ophthalmopathy. This clonotype was counted many times. The source material, RNA transcripts, was used to amplify TCR beta CDR3 regions. When the TCR CDR3 underwent first-round RT-PCR, the HTBI primer set was used. MiXCR, run by TCRdb on the multiplex PCR reads, gives a single entry per CDR3 protein. Of 550,000 to 800,000 distinct CDR3 sequences in the sample, 17% are singletons; the top ten hold roughly a sixth. This receptor was obtained from a man between 50 and 59 years old with Graves' hyperthyroidism. Sequencing was done on a sample of blood.

CDR3 nucleotides: TGTGCCAGCAGTCTGGGACAGTCGTACCAAGAGACCCAGTACTTC. This sequence encodes CASSLGQSYQETQYF. The chain joins TRBV12-3 or TRBV12-4 to TRBJ2-5, with 7 positions matching TRBD1. There are 15 residues in the CDR3. With 5 bases clipped from V and 0 bases from J, the junction kept 6 bases outside the gene matches.